The present entry profiles one T cell receptor (beta chain) with its context. The antigen is unknown. The data belong to a study of cytomegalovirus exposure and HLA in healthy donors. Overall study results and limits: Among TCR beta chains, those listed as cytomegalovirus-associated numbered over 150.

Assay: immunoSEQ multiplex PCR; the TCRdb copy retains only in-frame clones and omits some. The data show some 170,000 clones, around nine tenths seen once. Germline V gene sequence: CDR1 MNHEY, CDR2 SMNVEV (reference sequence). Deletions cut 6 bases from V and 4 bases from J, with 7 bases between. This CDR3 is 12 amino acids long. The origin of this receptor is a man aged 18 to 30 in good health and CMV-seropositive. The sequenced sample consisted of PBMCs. This chain joins TRBV27 and TRBJ2-1, with D tentatively TRBD1 (5 bases). CDR3 bases: TGTGCCAGCAGCCCAGGGTACAATGAGCAGTTCTTC. This gives the protein CASSPGYNEQFF.